This is a list of T cell receptor beta chains from one sample in a study of T-cell memory formation after mild COVID-19. TCRdb used MiXCR to reprocess the 5' RACE reads, holding one entry per CDR3 protein. The data hold 110,000 to 150,000 distinct CDR3 sequences, with about 25% observed a single time. The material sequenced was PBMCs or a T cell subset sorted from them (not recorded which). These TCRs come from an adult woman who had mild COVID-19 (a few samples of this study predate the infection). Cell type and time point are not known. Both conserved end residues are part of each CDR3. The D gene is left open where the match is weak. Not all rows give a size; the values are once, few, many and, for expanded clones, a class.

DNA,CDR3,V,J,D,size
TGTGCCAGCAGGCTAACTAGCGGGGGTTCCTACAATGAGCAGTTCTTC,CASRLTSGGSYNEQFF,TRBV6-2/TRBV6-3,TRBJ2-1,TRBD2,-
TGTGCCAGCAGCGAAGGACTAGTCGGCAACAATGAGCAGTTCTTC,CASSEGLVGNNEQFF,TRBV9,TRBJ2-1,TRBD2,-
TGTGCCAGCAGCTTAGAAGGGACCCGCAATCAGCCCCAGCATTTT,CASSLEGTRNQPQHF,TRBV7-8,TRBJ1-5,-,-
TGTGCCAGCGGATCGGGAGGGCCCGGAAACATTCAGTACTTC,CASGSGGPGNIQYF,TRBV9,TRBJ2-4,TRBD2,-
TGTGCCAGCAGCTTAGAGGAGGGATCCACCTACAATGAGCAGTTCTTC,CASSLEEGSTYNEQFF,TRBV7-9,TRBJ2-1,-,-
TGTGCCAGTAGTATATGGCAGGGGGCGGGTGCGGATACGCAGTATTTT,CASSIWQGAGADTQYF,TRBV19,TRBJ2-3,TRBD1,few
TGCGCCAGCAGGGGCGACGGGTCCTACGAGCAGTACTTC,CASRGDGSYEQYF,TRBV5-1,TRBJ2-7,-,-
TGTGCCAGCAGGGTAGGGGGTTACGAGCAGTACTTC,CASRVGGYEQYF,TRBV12-3/TRBV12-4,TRBJ2-7,-,-
TGCAGCGTTGAATTCGGGGGCGACCGTCGGGGGACTGAAGCTTTCTTT,CSVEFGGDRRGTEAFF,TRBV29-1,TRBJ1-1,-,few
TGTGCCAGCAGCTCCCGGTACGAGCAGTACTTC,CASSSRYEQYF,TRBV7-8,TRBJ2-7,-,-
TGTGCCAGCAGCTCGGGGTCTAACTATGGCTACACCTTC,CASSSGSNYGYTF,TRBV7-8,TRBJ1-2,-,few
TGTGCCAGCAGGACCTGGCAGAGACCTTACGAGCAGTACTTC,CASRTWQRPYEQYF,TRBV6-6,TRBJ2-7,-,-
TGTGCCACAAGTAGCGGGACCCAAGAGACCCAGTACTTC,CATSSGTQETQYF,TRBV24-1,TRBJ2-5,TRBD2,few
TGTGCCTGGAGTCCCTACTCCTACGAGCAGTACTTC,CAWSPYSYEQYF,TRBV30,TRBJ2-7,-,-
TGTGCCAGAAGCTTTCCCTATACGGTTCAAGAGACCCAGTACTTC,CARSFPYTVQETQYF,TRBV7-9,TRBJ2-5,-,-
TGTGCCAGCAGCTTAGGACTAGTGGGTTTGCGAGAGCAGTACTTC,CASSLGLVGLREQYF,TRBV7-2,TRBJ2-7,-,-
TGTGCCAGCAGTTTACCCTTCGGACAGGGCTACGAGCAGTACTTC,CASSLPFGQGYEQYF,TRBV12-3/TRBV12-4,TRBJ2-7,TRBD1,-
TGTGCCAGCAGCAGCCACAGGGGGCGAGAGACCCAGTACTTC,CASSSHRGRETQYF,TRBV7-9,TRBJ2-5,TRBD1,few
TGTGCCAGCAGATTGCTGTCCGAGCAGTACTTC,CASRLLSEQYF,TRBV11-2,TRBJ2-7,-,-
TGTGCCTGGGACAACGCCTACGAGCAGTACTTC,CAWDNAYEQYF,TRBV30,TRBJ2-7,-,-
TGTGCCAGCAGTGAAGACAGGGGGCCCTTTAACTATGGCTACACCTTC,CASSEDRGPFNYGYTF,TRBV6-1,TRBJ1-2,TRBD1,few
TGTGTTGGGTCGTGGGGGAACACTGAAGCTTTCTTT,CVGSWGNTEAFF,TRBV7-9,TRBJ1-1,-,-
TGTGCCAGCAGCGTAGCTAAACAGGGTTCCTACAATGAGCAGTTCTTC,CASSVAKQGSYNEQFF,TRBV9,TRBJ2-1,-,few
TGTGCCAGCGCGGGACTAGCGGCCAATGAGCAGTTCTTC,CASAGLAANEQFF,TRBV6-1,TRBJ2-1,TRBD2,-
TGTGCCAGCAGCTCACTTGGGACCTACAAGGCCCCTGCTAACTATGGCTACACCTTC,CASSSLGTYKAPANYGYTF,TRBV7-9,TRBJ1-2,-,few
TGTGCCAGCAGCCGGGACATTAGCAATCAGCCCCAGCATTTT,CASSRDISNQPQHF,TRBV9,TRBJ1-5,-,few
TGTGCCATCAGTGAGACCCCCACAGGGGTGAACACTGAAGCTTTCTTT,CAISETPTGVNTEAFF,TRBV10-3,TRBJ1-1,TRBD1,few